The T cell receptor beta chain under discussion was sequenced for a study of early T cells in non-severe SARS-CoV-2 infection. Study overall: From unsorted whole blood, bulk RNA was sequenced, and the chains remained unpaired.

The library protocol tagged individual cDNA molecules with unique molecular identifiers. MiXCR, applied by TCRdb to the 5' RACE reads, yields one record per CDR3 protein. The sample holds almost 65,000 distinct CDR3 sequences; more than 4% are singletons and the top ten take 4.5% to 5.5%. Germline-derived CDR1 and CDR2 are MGHRA and YSYEKL. V lost 2 bases and J lost 4; bases outside the gene matches: 8. There are 16 residues in the CDR3. In its sample, this clonotype was seen many times. Its antigen is not known. Study results and caveats: VDJdb-based matching was biased toward anti-spike CD8 responses and missed private and CD4 specificities.

The V call is TRBV4-1, the J call TRBJ2-1, with 7 bases that match TRBD2. Sequencing input: whole blood. This clonotype was obtained from an adult who was a healthcare worker with PCR-confirmed SARS-CoV-2 infection or an uninfected control (not recorded which). The CDR3 DNA reads as TGCGCCAGCAGCCAACAGTTCCTAGCGGATTACAATGAGCAGTTCTTC. Encoded protein: CASSQQFLADYNEQFF.